This T cell receptor (beta chain) was recorded in a study of T-cell reconstitution after alpha-beta-depleted transplantation in children (dated by TCRdb to the mid-2010s). Broadly, across the study: Using TCR repertoire profiling, the study followed T-cell immune reconstitution in a quantitative way in children after TCRalphabeta/CD19-depleted allogeneic hematopoietic cell transplantation.

Its CDR3 holds 14 amino acids, cysteine through phenylalanine. Kept here is only the CDR3 DNA, which spans 42 bases and is read in frame from base 1. V is cut by 5 bases and J by 2 bases, and the space between the germline ends is 13 bases. The germline V gene yields MDHEN for CDR1 and SYDVKM for CDR2. Libraries came from PCR. Sequencing instrument: Illumina HiSeq 2500. To normalize quantification of the TCRbeta repertoire, the TCR libraries were built with molecular barcoding that relied on unique molecular identifiers. The public reads were reprocessed in TCRdb via fastp at Q25 and MiXCR, keeping in-frame beta chains. Records with the same CDR3 protein are collapsed into one entry carrying the most frequent genes and DNA. The sample table holds hundreds of thousands of distinct CDR3 sequences, of which 10% to 15% were seen once. Around 2% of the sample is held by the ten biggest clonotypes. Overall study results and their limits: About two months after transplant, the apparently early recovery of alphabetaT-cell counts reportedly depended on just several hundred clones that had expanded rapidly and came from non-depleted graft cells. Hyperexpanded clone frequencies declined over subsequent months; after one year, T-cell counts and TCRbeta diversity were mostly attributed to newly produced T cells. In some patients, the high TCRbeta diversity seen at day 60 was put down to recipient T cells and intrathymic progenitors that had survived conditioning.

The sample's treatment or condition label, decoded: allogeneic hematopoietic cell transplantation with graft depleted of TCRalphabeta T cells and CD19 B cells. The transplant recipients were children given TCRalphabeta/CD19-depleted allogeneic hematopoietic cell grafts. This clonotype is a singleton in its sample. Its antigen target is currently unknown. Base qualities are missing; no much larger clone stands one base away. One read alone is weak evidence. This chain is built from TRBV28 and TRBJ2-7; TRBD1 is possibly the D segment (6 matching bases). This specimen was PBMCs, mostly from graft donor cells, taken 360 days after TCRalphabeta/CD19-depleted stem cell transplant. This clonotype originated in a male patient between 10 and 17 years old who had a stem cell transplant for acute myeloid leukemia, so the T cells may come from the graft donor. The CDR3 protein is CASSVQGPTYEQYF. The sequence in DNA is TGTGCCAGCAGTGTCCAGGGGCCTACCTACGAGCAGTACTTC.